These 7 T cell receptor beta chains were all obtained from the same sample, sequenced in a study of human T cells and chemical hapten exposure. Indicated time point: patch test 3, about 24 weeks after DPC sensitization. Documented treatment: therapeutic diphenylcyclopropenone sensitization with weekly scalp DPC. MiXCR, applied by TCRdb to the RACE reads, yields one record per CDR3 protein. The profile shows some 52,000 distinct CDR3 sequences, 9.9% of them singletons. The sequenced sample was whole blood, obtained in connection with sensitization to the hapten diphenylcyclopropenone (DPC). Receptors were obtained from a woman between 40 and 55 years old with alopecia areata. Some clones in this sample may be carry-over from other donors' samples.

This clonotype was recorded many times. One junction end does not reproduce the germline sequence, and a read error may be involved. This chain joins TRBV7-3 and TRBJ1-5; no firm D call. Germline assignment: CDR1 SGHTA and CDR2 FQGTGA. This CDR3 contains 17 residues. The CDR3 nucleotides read TGTGCCAGCAGCCTATCCGAGAGAGGAGGTAGCGATCAGCCCCAGCATTTT. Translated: CASSLSERGGSDQPQHF.

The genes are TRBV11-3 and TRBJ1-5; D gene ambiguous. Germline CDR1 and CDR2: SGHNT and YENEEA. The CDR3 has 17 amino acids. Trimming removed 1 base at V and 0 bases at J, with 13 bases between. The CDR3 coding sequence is TGTGCCAGCAGCTTAGGGGGAAATTGCTATAGCAATCAGCCCCAGCATTTT. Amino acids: CASSLGGNCYSNQPQHF.

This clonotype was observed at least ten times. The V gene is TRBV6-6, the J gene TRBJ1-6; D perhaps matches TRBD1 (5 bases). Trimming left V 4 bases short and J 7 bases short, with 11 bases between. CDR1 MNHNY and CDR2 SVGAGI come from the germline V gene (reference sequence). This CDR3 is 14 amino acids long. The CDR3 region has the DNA TGTGCCAGCAGTTCCACGGGGGAAAATTCACCCCTCCACTTT. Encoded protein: CASSSTGENSPLHF.

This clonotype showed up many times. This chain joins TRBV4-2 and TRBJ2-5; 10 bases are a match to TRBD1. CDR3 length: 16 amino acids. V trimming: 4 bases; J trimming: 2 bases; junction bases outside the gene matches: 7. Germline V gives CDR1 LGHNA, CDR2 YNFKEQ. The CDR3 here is CASSPGQGSKQETQYF. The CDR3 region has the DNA TGTGCCAGCAGCCCGGGACAGGGGTCGAAACAAGAGACCCAGTACTTC.

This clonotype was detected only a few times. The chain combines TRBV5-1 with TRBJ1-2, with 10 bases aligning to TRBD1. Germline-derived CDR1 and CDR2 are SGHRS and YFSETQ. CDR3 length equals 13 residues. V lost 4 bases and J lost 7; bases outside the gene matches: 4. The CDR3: CASSQTGGSGYTF. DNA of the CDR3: TGCGCCAGCAGCCAGACAGGGGGCAGTGGCTACACCTTC.

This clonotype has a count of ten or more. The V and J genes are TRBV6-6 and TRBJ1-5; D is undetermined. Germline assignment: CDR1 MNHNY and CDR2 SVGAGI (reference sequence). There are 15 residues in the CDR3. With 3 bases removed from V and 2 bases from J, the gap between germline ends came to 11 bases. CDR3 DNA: TGTGCCAGCAGTTATCTGGCCCAGGGCAATCAGCCCCAGCATTTT. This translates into CASSYLAQGNQPQHF.

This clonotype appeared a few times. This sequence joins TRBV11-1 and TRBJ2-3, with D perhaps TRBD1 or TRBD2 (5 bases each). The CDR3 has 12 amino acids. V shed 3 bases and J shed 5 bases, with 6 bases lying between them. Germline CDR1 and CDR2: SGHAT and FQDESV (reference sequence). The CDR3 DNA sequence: TGTGCCAGCAGCTTTGGGGGAGATACGCAGTATTTT. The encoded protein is CASSFGGDTQYF.